This T cell receptor (beta chain) was obtained from a study of T cells in Graves' hyperthyroidism and ophthalmopathy. Study outcomes and limitations: The model identified upcoming ophthalmopathy a median roughly 6 months ahead of onset.

Germline V lookup: CDR1 MNHEY, CDR2 SMNVEV (reference sequence). This CDR3 has 14 residues. Trimming removed 10 bases at V and 6 bases at J, with 21 bases between. TCR beta CDR3 regions were amplified from RNA transcripts. When the TCR CDR3 underwent first-round RT-PCR, the HTBI primer set was used. Using its own MiXCR run on the multiplex PCR reads, TCRdb lists one record per CDR3 protein. The sample has 300,000 to 450,000 distinct CDR3 sequences, 20% to 30% seen once; the top ten hold 73%. Hyperthyroidism of Graves' type that showed no ophthalmopathy progression within 18 months was stable. The authors took PBMCs from 10 ml fresh peripheral blood. With regard to this clonotype: What it binds is unknown.

The origin of this receptor is a man aged 50 or older with Graves' hyperthyroidism. The sequenced sample was blood. The chain uses TRBV27 and TRBJ1-2; D not certain. DNA for the CDR3: TGTGCCACCCGAATCGGGCAGGAGCTTCATGGCTACACCTTC. This sequence encodes CATRIGQELHGYTF.